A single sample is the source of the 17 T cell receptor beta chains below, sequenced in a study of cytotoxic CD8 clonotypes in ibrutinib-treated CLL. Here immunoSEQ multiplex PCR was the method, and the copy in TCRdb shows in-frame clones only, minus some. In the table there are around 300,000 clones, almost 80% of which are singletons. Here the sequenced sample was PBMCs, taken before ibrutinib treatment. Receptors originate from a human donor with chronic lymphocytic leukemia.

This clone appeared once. CDR3 in amino acids: CASNYQGLAQETQYF. DNA for the CDR3: TGCGCCAGCAATTATCAGGGACTAGCTCAAGAGACCCAGTACTTC. V usage is TRBV5-1 and J usage is TRBJ2-5, with 9 nucleotides matching TRBD2. In germline, CDR1 is SGHRS, CDR2 YFSETQ. V dropped 6 bases and J dropped 2; count of bases not matched to a gene: 8. The CDR3 loop spans 15 amino acids.

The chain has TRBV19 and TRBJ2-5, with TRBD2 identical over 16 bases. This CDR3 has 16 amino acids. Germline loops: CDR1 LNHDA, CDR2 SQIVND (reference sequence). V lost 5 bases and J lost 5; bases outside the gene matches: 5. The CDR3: CASSPGTSGRVETQYF. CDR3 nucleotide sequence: TGTGCCAGTAGTCCCGGGACTAGCGGGAGGGTTGAGACCCAGTACTTC. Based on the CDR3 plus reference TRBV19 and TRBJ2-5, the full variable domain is DGGITQSPKYLFRKEGQNVTLSCEQNLNHDAMYWYRQDPGQGLRLIYYSQIVNDFQKGDIAEGYSVSREKKESFPLTVTSAQKNPTAFYLCASSPGTSGRVETQYFGPGTRLLVL.

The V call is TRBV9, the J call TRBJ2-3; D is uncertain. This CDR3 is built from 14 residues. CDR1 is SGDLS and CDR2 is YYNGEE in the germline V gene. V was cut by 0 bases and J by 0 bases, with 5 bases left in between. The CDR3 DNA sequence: TGTGCCAGCAGCGTAGTTCCAAGCACAGATACGCAGTATTTT. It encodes CASSVVPSTDTQYF.

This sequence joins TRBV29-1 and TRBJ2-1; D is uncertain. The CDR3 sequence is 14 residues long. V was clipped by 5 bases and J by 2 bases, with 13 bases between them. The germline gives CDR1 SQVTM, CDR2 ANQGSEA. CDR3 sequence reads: CSVSTMYPYNEQFF. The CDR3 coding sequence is TGCAGCGTTTCAACTATGTACCCCTACAATGAGCAGTTCTTC.

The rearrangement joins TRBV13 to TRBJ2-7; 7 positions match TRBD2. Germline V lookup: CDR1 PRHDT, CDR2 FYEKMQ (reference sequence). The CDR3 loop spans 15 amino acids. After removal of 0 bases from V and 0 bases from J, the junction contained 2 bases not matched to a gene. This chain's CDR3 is CASSLGLADSYEQYF. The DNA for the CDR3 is TGTGCCAGCAGCTTAGGCCTAGCGGACTCCTACGAGCAGTACTTC.

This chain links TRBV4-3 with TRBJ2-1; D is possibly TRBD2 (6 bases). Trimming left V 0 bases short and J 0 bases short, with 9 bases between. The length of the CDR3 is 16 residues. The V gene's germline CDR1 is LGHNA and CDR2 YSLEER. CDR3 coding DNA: TGCGCCAGCAGCCAAGATGGGGGAGGCTCCTACAATGAGCAGTTCTTC. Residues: CASSQDGGGSYNEQFF.

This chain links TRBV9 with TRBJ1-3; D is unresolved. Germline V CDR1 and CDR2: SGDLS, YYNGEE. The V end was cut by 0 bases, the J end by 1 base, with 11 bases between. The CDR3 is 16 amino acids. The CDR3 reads CASSVGTAKSGNTIYF. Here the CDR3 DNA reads TGTGCCAGCAGCGTAGGGACGGCGAAATCTGGAAACACCATATATTTT.

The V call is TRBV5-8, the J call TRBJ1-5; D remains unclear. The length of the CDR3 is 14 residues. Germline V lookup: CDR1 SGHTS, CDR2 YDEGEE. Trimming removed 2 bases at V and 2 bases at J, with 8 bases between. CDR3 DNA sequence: TGTGCCAGCAGCTTAAGACACGGCAATCAGCCCCAGCATTTT. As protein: CASSLRHGNQPQHF.

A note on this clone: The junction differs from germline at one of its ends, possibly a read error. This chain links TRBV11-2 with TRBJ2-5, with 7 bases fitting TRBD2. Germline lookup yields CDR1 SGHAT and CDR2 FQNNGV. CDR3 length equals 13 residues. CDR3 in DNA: TGTGCCAGCAGCTTAGGGTTCGGGACTACGGCCGACTTC. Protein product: CASSLGFGTTADF.

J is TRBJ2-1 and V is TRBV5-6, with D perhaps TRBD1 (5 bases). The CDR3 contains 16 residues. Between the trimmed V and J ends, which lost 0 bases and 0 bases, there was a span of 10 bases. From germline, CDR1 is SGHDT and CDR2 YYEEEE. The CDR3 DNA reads TGTGCCAGCAGCTTGGAGCAGGGTATCTCCTACAATGAGCAGTTCTTC. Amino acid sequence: CASSLEQGISYNEQFF.

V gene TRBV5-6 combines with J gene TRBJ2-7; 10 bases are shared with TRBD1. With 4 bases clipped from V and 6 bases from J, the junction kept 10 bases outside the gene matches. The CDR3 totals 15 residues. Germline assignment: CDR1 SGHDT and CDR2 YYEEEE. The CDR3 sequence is CASSTPGQGFSEQYF. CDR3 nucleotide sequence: TGTGCCAGCAGCACCCCGGGACAGGGGTTTAGCGAGCAGTACTTC.

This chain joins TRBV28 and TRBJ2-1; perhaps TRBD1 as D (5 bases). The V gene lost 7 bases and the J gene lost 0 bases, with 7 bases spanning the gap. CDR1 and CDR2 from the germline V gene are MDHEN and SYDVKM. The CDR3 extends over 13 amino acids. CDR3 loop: CASTGNSYNEQFF. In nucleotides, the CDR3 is TGTGCCAGCACAGGGAACTCCTACAATGAGCAGTTCTTC.

The CDR3 spells CASSSDRGRYEQYF. The CDR3 DNA reads as TGTGCCAGCAGTTCCGACAGGGGTCGGTACGAGCAGTACTTC. J is TRBJ2-7 and V is TRBV6-6; 8 bases line up with TRBD1. V lost 4 bases to trimming and J lost 4 bases; unmatched junction nucleotides: 6. This CDR3 has 14 amino acids. Germline CDR1 and CDR2: MNHNY and SVGAGI (reference sequence).

In DNA form, the CDR3 reads TGTGCCAGTAGTATAGGGGCAGGTCTCGGCGAGCAGTACTTC. Translating gives CASSIGAGLGEQYF. The chain combines TRBV19 with TRBJ2-7, with D hard to call. Germline V gene sequence: CDR1 LNHDA, CDR2 SQIVND (reference sequence). V was trimmed by 1 base and J by 6 bases, leaving 13 bases between them. This CDR3 contains 14 residues.

DNA of the CDR3: TGCGCCAGCAGCCCCCGATCACAGGGTATCAACGAGCAGTACTTC. This encodes CASSPRSQGINEQYF. The rearrangement uses TRBV5-1 and TRBJ2-7; D is possibly TRBD1 (6 bases). CDR3 size: 15 residues. V was trimmed by 4 bases and J by 5 bases, leaving 19 bases between them. The germline gives CDR1 SGHRS, CDR2 YFSETQ. Filled out from reference TRBV5-1 and TRBJ2-7, the complete variable domain reads KAGVTQTPRYLIKTRGQQVTLSCSPISGHRSVSWYQQTPGQGLQFLFEYFSETQRNKGNFPGRFSGRQFSNSRSEMNVSTLELGDSALYLCASSPRSQGINEQYFGPGTRLTVT.

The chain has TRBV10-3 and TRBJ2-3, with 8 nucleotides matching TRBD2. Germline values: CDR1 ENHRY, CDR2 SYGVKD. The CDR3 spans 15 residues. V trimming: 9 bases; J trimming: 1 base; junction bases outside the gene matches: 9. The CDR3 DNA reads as TGTGCCATGGGTTCGGCGGGAGGTCGCACAGATACGCAGTATTTT. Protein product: CAMGSAGGRTDTQYF.

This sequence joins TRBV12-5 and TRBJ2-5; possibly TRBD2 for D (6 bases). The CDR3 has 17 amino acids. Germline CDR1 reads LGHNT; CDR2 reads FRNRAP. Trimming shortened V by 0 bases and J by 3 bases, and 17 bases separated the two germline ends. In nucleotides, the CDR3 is TGTGCTAGTGGTTTGGTAGTGCCCGGGACTCGTAAAGAGACCCAGTACTTC. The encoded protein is CASGLVVPGTRKETQYF.